The T cell receptor beta chain described here comes from a study of T cells after somatic rescue of genetic block. Method: immunoSEQ multiplex PCR; TCRdb's copy keeps in-frame clones and lacks some. The data contain tens of thousands of clones, under 95% of them singletons. Specimen: peripheral blood mononuclear cells (PBMCs). The TCR originated in a man aged 40-55 years.

CDR3 coding DNA: TGTGCCAGCAGACCTTCCCCGGAGGGGGGGCAGTTCTTC. Amino acids: CASRPSPEGGQFF. The chain uses TRBV6-5 and TRBJ2-1; D possibly uses TRBD1 or TRBD2 (6 bases each). Germline lookup yields CDR1 MNHEY and CDR2 SVGAGI. CDR3 length: 13 residues. Trimming shortened V by 6 bases and J by 12 bases, and 18 bases separated the two germline ends.